The rows below give T cell receptor beta chains drawn from one sample of a study of blood T cell repertoires in COVID-19. Profiled with immunoSEQ multiplex PCR; TCRdb holds only in-frame clones, not every one. The sample has around 250,000 clones; 84% are singletons. The source material was peripheral blood. The receptor source for this set is a woman between 35 and 50 years old who had recovered from COVID-19. Both conserved end residues are part of each CDR3.

j_call: TRBJ2-5; v_call: TRBV7-9; cdr3_aa: CASSLVEASGGQETQYF
j_call: TRBJ2-1; v_call: TRBV20-1; cdr3_aa: CSASYSSYNEQFF
j_call: TRBJ1-4; v_call: TRBV9; cdr3_aa: CASSVESGTGTEKLFF
j_call: TRBJ1-5; v_call: TRBV6-2/TRBV6-3; cdr3_aa: CASSRQGLSQPQHF
j_call: TRBJ2-5; v_call: TRBV7-8; cdr3_aa: CASSLGSQETQYF
j_call: TRBJ2-1; v_call: TRBV24-1; cdr3_aa: CATSDYRTGVNEQFF
j_call: TRBJ2-1; v_call: TRBV5-6; cdr3_aa: CASSLPPYNEQFF
j_call: TRBJ2-5; v_call: TRBV10-3; cdr3_aa: CAISERGQPVETQYF
j_call: TRBJ1-2; v_call: TRBV7-2; cdr3_aa: CASSLGVRGRLDYGYTF
j_call: TRBJ1-2; v_call: TRBV6-1; cdr3_aa: CASSEGGGSYGYTF
j_call: TRBJ2-3; v_call: TRBV6-5; cdr3_aa: CASRGGTDTQYF
j_call: TRBJ2-5; v_call: TRBV2; cdr3_aa: CASSEPSLTKETQYF
j_call: TRBJ2-5; v_call: TRBV19; cdr3_aa: CASRPSTGPETQYF
j_call: TRBJ2-7; v_call: TRBV13; cdr3_aa: CASSTGTGASYEQYF
j_call: TRBJ1-3; v_call: TRBV30; cdr3_aa: CAWSRGRGRNTIYF
j_call: TRBJ2-1; v_call: TRBV5-5; cdr3_aa: CASSLRFQGPQFF
j_call: TRBJ2-7; v_call: TRBV6-5; cdr3_aa: CASSYSYQTYEQYF
j_call: TRBJ2-1; v_call: TRBV28; cdr3_aa: CVASAREQGQFF